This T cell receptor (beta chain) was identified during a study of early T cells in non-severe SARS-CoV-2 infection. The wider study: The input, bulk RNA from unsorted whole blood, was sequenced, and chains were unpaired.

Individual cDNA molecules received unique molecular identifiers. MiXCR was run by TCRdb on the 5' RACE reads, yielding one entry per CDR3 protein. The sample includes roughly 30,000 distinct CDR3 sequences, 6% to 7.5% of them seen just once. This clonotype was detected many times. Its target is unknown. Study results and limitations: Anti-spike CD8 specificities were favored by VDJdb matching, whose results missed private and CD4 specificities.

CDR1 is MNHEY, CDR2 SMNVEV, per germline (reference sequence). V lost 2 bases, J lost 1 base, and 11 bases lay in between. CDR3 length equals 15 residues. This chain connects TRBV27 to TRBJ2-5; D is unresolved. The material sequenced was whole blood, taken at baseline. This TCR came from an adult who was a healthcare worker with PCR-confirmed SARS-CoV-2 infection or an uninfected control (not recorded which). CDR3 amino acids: CASSLSWQSQETQYF. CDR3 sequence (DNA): TGTGCCAGCAGTTTAAGTTGGCAGAGCCAAGAGACCCAGTACTTC.